Sequencing of this T cell receptor beta chain was carried out in a study of T cells expressing NK-cell markers. CDR3 length equals 14 residues. No DNA is given; TCRdb re-called the 5' RACE reads and lists each CDR3 protein once. The sample spans roughly 430,000 distinct CDR3 sequences; the ten largest clones claim roughly 8%. Study-wide points: Once again these clonotypes came out on top in the CD3+CD56-NKG2C+ fraction of a handful of donors. In 6 or 7 donors, dominant NKG2C+ clonotypes were roughly 1.0-7.5% of CD8+ T cells.

Concerning this clonotype: No antigen is known for it.

The material sequenced was blood T cells: a sorted CD56 or NKG2C T cell subset, CD4+ or CD8+ T cells, or bulk PBMC T cells (not recorded which). The TCR was taken from a woman aged 18-70 years in good health. The chain is built from TRBV12-3 or TRBV12-4 and TRBJ2-5; without DNA, the TCRdb call of TRBD1 cannot be checked. CDR3 region: CASRTGALQETQYF.